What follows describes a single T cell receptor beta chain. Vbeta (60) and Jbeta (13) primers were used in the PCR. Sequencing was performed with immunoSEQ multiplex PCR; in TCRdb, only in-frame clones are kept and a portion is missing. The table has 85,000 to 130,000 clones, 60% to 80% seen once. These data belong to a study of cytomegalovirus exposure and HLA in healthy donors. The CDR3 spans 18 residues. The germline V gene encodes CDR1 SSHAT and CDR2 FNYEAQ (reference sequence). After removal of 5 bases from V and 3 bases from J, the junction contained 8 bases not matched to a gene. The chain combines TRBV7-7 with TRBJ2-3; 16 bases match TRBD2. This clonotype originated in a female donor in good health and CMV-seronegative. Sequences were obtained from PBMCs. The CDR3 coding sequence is TGTGCCAGCAGCCCGCAACCGGGACTAGCGGGAGGGACAGATACGCAGTATTTT. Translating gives CASSPQPGLAGGTDTQYF. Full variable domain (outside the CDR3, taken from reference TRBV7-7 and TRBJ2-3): GAGVSQSPRYKVTKRGQDVTLRCDPISSHATLYWYQQALGQGPEFLTYFNYEAQPDKSGLPSDRFSAERPEGSISTLTIQRTEQRDSAMYRCASSPQPGLAGGTDTQYFGPGTRLTVL.